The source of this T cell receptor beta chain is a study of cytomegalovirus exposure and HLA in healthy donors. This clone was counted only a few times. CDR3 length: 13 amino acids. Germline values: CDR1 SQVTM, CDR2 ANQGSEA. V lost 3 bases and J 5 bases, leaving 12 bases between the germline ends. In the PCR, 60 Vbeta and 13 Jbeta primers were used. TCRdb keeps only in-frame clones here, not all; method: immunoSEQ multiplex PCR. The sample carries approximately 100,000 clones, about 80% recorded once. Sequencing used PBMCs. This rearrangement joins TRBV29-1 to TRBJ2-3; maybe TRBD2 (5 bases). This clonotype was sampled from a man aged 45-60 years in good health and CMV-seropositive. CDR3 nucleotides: TGCAGCGTTGATAGTCTCGCGGGAGATACGCAGTATTTT. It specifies CSVDSLAGDTQYF.